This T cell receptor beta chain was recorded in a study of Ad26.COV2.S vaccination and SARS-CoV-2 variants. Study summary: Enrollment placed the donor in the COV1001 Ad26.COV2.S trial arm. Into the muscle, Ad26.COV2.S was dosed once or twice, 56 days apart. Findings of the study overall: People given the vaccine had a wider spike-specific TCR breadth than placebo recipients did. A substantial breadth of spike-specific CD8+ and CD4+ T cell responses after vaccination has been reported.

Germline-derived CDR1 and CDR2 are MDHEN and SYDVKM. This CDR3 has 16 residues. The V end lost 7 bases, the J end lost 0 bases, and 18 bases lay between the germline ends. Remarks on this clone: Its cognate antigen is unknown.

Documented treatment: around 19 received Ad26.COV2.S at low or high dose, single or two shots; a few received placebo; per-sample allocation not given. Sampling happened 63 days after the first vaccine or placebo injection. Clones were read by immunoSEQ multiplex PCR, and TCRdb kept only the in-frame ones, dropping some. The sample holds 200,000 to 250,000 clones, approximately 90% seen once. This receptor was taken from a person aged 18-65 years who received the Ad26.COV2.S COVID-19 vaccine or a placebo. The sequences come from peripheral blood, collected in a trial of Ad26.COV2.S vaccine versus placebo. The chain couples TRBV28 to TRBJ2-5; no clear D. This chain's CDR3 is CASTSWNTPYQETQYF. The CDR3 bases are TGTGCCAGCACCTCGTGGAATACGCCCTACCAAGAGACCCAGTACTTC.